The source of this T cell receptor beta chain is a study of metastatic and nonmetastatic thyroid tumors. The wider study: From malignant and benign thyroid patients, repertoires in blood and in tumor or nodule tissue were compared.

A word on this clone: Its antigen remains unidentified.

None of the patients had undergone any treatment ahead of thyroid surgery. CDR3 size: 14 residues. The ends were cut back, 6 bases at V and 1 base at J, with 12 bases in the middle. Per the germline V gene, CDR1 is MRHNA and CDR2 is SNTAGT. TCRdb re-called clones via MiXCR from the PCR reads. The sample lists about 43,000 clones, roughly 3.1% occurring once. Study-level points and caveats: In both blood and tumor samples, TCR beta diversity was reported significantly higher for malignant than benign nodules.

The sequence came from a female donor with papillary thyroid cancer or a benign thyroid nodule (not recorded which). Some clones in this sample may be carry-over from other donors' samples. The genes are TRBV6-4 and TRBJ1-1; D is uncertain. Material for sequencing was blood. The chain's CDR3 is CASRGSGKNTEAFF. The CDR3 region has the DNA TGTGCCAGCAGGGGTTCGGGCAAGAACACTGAAGCTTTCTTT.